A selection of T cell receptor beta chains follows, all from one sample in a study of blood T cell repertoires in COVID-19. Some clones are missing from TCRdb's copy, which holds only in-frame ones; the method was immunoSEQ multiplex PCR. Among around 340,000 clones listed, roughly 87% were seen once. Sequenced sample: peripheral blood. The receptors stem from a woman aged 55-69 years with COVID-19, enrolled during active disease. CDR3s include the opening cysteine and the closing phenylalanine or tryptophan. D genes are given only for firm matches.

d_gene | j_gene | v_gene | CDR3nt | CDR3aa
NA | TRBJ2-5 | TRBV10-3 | TGTGCCATCAGTGTTAGTGAGTTATCAGAGACCCAGTACTTC | CAISVSELSETQYF
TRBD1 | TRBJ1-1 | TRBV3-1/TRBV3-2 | TGTGCCAGCAGCCAAGATATACAGGGGGCGCTCAGAACTGAAGCTTTCTTT | CASSQDIQGALRTEAFF
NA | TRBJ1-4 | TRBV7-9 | TGTGCCAGCAGCCCCTCAGGGGCCTCGAGACTGTTTTTT | CASSPSGASRLFF
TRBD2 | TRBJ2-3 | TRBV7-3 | TGTGCCAGCAGCGGGACTAGCGGGGGGGCCGGGCAGTATTTT | CASSGTSGGAGQYF
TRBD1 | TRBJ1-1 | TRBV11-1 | TGTGCCAGCAGCTCGAACCGACAGGGTGGTGAAGCTTTCTTT | CASSSNRQGGEAFF
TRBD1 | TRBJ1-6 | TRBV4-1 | TGCGCCAGCAGCCAATCGGTTGGCGGCAGGGGGAATTCACCCCTCCACTTT | CASSQSVGGRGNSPLHF
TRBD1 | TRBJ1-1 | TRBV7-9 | TGTGCCAGCAGCCAGGAAGGGGGCGGTGGCACTGAAGCTTTCTTT | CASSQEGGGGTEAFF
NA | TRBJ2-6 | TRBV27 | TGTGCCAGCAGTTCTTGGGCTCCCTCTGGGGCCAACGTCCTGACTTTC | CASSSWAPSGANVLTF
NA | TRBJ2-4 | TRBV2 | TGTGCCAGCAGTGACGATAGCAAAAACATTCAGTACTTC | CASSDDSKNIQYF
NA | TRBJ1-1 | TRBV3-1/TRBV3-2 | TGTGCCAGCAGCCAAACATTGGGGGCCAGGAGGGAGGGTGAAGCTTTCTTT | CASSQTLGARREGEAFF
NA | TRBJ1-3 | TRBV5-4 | TGTGCCAGCAGCTTGGGCGGAGGATTTGGAAACACCATATATTTT | CASSLGGGFGNTIYF
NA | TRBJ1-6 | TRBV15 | TGTGCCACCAGCAACAGGGTGGGTAATATGTCACCCCTCCACTTT | CATSNRVGNMSPLHF
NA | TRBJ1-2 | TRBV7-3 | TGTGCCAGCAGCTTAAAAGCCCCGGACACCAGGGGCGACTATGGCTACACCTTC | CASSLKAPDTRGDYGYTF
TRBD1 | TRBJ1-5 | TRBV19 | TGTGCCAGTAACCGGGACAGGGTCAATCAGCCCCAGCATTTT | CASNRDRVNQPQHF
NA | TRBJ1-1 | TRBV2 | TGTGCCAGCATAGCGGAGGGCGGAGCGAACACTGAAGCTTTCTTT | CASIAEGGANTEAFF
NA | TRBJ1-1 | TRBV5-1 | TGCGCCAGCAGCTTGGGTCATAGGGGGAACACTGAAGCTTTCTTT | CASSLGHRGNTEAFF
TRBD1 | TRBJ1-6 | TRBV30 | TGTGCCTGGAGTGACAGGGGTTTTTCTTCACCCCTCCACTTT | CAWSDRGFSSPLHF
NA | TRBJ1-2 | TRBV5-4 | TGTGCCAGCAGCCCCGGCGGGGGCCACTATGGCTACACCTTC | CASSPGGGHYGYTF
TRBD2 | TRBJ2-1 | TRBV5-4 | TGTGCCAGCAGCTTGTATGGGTCTAGCGGATTCCTCTACAATGAGCAGTTCTTC | CASSLYGSSGFLYNEQFF
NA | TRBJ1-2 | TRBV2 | TGTGCCAACCGGGGCGGGGCACGAAACTATGGCTACACCTTC | CANRGGARNYGYTF
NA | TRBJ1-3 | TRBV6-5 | TGTGCCAGCAGTAAACAGGGCTCTGGAAACACCATATATTTT | CASSKQGSGNTIYF
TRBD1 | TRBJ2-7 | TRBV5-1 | TGCGCCAGCAGTCCACAGGGGCCCCCCTACGAGCAGTACTTC | CASSPQGPPYEQYF
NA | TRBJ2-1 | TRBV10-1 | TGCGCCAGCGCAATAGACACCGTCTTTTACAATGAGCAGTTCTTC | CASAIDTVFYNEQFF
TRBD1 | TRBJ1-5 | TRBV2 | TGTGCCAGCAACACACAGGGGACGAATAGCAATCAGCCCCAGCATTTT | CASNTQGTNSNQPQHF
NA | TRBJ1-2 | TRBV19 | TGTGCCAGTAGTCTACCTCGACAGGCTAACTATGGCTACACCTTC | CASSLPRQANYGYTF
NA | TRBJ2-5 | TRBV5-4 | TGTGCCAGCAGCTCCGCAGGGACCCAGTACTTC | CASSSAGTQYF